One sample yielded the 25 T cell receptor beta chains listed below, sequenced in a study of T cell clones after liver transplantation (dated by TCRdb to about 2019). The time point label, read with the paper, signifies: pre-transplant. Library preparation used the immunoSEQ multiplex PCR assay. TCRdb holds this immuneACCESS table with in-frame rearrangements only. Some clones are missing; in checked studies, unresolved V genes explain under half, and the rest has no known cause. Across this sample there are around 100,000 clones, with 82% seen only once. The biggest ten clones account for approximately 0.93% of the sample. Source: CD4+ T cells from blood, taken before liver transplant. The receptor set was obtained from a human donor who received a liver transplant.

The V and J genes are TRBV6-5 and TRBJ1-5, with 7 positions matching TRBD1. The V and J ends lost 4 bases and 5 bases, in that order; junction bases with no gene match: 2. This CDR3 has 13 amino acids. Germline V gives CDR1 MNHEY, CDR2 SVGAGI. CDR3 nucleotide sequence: TGTGCCAGCAGTTCCACAGGGGATCAGCCCCAGCATTTT. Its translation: CASSSTGDQPQHF.

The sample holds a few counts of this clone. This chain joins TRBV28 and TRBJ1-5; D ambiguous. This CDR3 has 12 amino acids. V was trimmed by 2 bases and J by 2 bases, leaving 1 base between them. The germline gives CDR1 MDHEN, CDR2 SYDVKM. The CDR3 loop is CASSLGNQPQHF. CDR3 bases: TGTGCCAGCAGTTTAGGCAATCAGCCCCAGCATTTT.

CDR3 residues: CASSTRPGELFF. The CDR3 nucleotides read TGTGCCAGCAGCACTAGACCCGGGGAGCTGTTTTTT. V gene TRBV7-2 combines with J gene TRBJ2-2; perhaps TRBD2 as D (5 bases). CDR3 size: 12 residues. CDR1 and CDR2 from the germline V gene are SGHTA and FQGNSA. V was shortened by 5 bases and J by 6 bases, with 7 bases between the two germline ends. The whole variable domain, filled in from reference TRBV7-2 and TRBJ2-2, reads GAGVSQSPSNKVTEKGKDVELRCDPISGHTALYWYRQSLGQGLEFLIYFQGNSAPDKSGLPSDRFSAERTGGSVSTLTIQRTQQEDSAVYLCASSTRPGELFFGEGSRLTVL.

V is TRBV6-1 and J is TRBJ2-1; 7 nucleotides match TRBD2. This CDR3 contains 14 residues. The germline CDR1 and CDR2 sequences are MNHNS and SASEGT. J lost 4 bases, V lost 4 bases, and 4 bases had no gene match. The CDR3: CASSVEGGYNEQFF. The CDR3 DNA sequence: TGTGCCAGCAGTGTGGAGGGAGGGTACAATGAGCAGTTCTTC.

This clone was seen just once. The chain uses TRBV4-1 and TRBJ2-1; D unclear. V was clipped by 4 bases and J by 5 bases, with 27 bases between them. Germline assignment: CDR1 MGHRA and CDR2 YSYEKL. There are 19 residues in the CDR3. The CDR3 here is CASSPTYPTQTEVNNEQFF. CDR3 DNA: TGCGCCAGCAGCCCAACATATCCCACACAGACCGAAGTAAACAATGAGCAGTTCTTC.

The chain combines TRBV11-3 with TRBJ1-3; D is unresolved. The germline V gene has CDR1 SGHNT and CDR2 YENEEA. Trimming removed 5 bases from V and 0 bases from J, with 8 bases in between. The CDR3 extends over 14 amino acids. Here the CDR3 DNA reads TGTGCCAGCAGCCTTGGAGGCTCTGGAAACACCATATATTTT. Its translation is CASSLGGSGNTIYF.

The CDR3 sequence is CASSVTSGRALGEQYF. CDR3 sequence (DNA): TGTGCCAGCAGCGTAACTAGCGGGAGGGCCCTCGGCGAGCAGTACTTC. This chain connects TRBV7-2 to TRBJ2-7; TRBD2 agrees at 13 bases. V was clipped by 5 bases and J by 6 bases; unmatched bases: 10. The CDR3 loop spans 16 amino acids. Germline V gives CDR1 SGHTA, CDR2 FQGNSA.

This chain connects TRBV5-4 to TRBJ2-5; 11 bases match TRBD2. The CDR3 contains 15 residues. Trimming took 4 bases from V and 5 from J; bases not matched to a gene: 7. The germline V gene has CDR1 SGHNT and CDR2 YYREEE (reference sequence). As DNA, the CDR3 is TGTGCCAGCAGCGCCCTAGCGGGGGGTGGCGAGACCCAGTACTTC. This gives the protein CASSALAGGGETQYF.

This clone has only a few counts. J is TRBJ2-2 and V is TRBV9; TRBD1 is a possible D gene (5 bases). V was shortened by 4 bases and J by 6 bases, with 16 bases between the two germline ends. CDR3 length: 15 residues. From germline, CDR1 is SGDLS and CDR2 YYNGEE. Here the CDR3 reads CASSTEARVSGELFF. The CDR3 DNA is TGTGCCAGCAGCACCGAGGCCAGGGTGTCCGGGGAGCTGTTTTTT.

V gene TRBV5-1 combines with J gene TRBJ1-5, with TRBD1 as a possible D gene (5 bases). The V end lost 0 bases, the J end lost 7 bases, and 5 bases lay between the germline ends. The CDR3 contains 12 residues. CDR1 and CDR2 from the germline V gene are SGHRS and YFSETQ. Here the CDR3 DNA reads TGCGCCAGCAGCTTGGAGGGGCAGCCCCAGCATTTT. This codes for CASSLEGQPQHF.

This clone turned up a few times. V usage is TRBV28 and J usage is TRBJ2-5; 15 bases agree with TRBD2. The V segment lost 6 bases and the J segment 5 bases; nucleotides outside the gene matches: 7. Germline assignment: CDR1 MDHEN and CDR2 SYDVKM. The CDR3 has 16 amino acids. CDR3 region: CASSPGLAGGPETQYF. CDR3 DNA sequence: TGTGCCAGCAGCCCCGGACTAGCGGGAGGGCCGGAGACCCAGTACTTC.

The CDR3 protein is CASSRRGIPSTDTQYF. The CDR3 coding sequence is TGTGCCAGCAGCCGACGGGGCATCCCCAGCACAGATACGCAGTATTTT. The rearrangement links TRBV5-8 to TRBJ2-3, with D possibly called TRBD1 or TRBD2 (5 bases each). Deletions cut 4 bases from V and 0 bases from J, with 15 bases between. CDR1 is SGHTS, CDR2 YDEGEE, per germline. The CDR3 length is 16 residues.

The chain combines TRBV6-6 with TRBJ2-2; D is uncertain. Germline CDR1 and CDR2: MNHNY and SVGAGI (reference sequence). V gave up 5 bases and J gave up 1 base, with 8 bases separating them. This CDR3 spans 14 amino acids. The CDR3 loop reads CASSHNWNTGELFF. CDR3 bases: TGTGCCAGCAGTCACAACTGGAACACCGGGGAGCTGTTTTTT.

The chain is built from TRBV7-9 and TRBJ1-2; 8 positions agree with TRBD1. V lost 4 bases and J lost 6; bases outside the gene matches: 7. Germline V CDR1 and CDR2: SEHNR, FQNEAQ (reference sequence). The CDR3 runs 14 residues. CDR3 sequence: CASSYQGAKDGYTF. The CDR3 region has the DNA TGTGCCAGCAGCTATCAGGGGGCGAAGGATGGCTACACCTTC.

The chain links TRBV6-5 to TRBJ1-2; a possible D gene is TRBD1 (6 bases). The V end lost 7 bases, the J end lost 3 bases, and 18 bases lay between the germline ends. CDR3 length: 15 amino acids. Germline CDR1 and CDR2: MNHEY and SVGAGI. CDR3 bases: TGTGCCAGCAAAGCCGGGGACAATCCGTACTATGGCTACACCTTC. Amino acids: CASKAGDNPYYGYTF.

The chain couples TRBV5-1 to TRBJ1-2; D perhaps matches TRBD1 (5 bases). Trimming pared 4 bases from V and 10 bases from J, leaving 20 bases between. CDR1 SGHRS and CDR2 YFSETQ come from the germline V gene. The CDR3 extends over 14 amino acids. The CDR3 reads CASSQGGGHSDYTF. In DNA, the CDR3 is TGCGCCAGCAGCCAGGGAGGAGGACACTCAGACTACACCTTC.

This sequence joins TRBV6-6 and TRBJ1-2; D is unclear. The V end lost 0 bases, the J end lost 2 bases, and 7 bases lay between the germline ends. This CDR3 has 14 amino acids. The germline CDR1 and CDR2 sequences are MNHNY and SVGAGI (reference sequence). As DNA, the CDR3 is TGTGCCAGCAGTTACTCTCCGGGGAACTATGGCTACACCTTC. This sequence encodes CASSYSPGNYGYTF.

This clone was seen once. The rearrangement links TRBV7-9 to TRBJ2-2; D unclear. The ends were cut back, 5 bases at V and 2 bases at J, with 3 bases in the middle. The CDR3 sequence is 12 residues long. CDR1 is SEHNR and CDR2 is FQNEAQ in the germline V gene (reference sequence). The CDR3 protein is CASSRNTGELFF. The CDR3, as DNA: TGTGCCAGCAGCCGAAACACCGGGGAGCTGTTTTTT.

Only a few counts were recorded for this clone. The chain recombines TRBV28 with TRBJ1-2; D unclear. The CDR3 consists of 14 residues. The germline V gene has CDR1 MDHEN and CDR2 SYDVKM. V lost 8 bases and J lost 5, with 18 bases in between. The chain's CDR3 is CASLRSGSVYGYTF. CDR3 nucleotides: TGTGCCAGCCTCCGCTCAGGCTCCGTTTATGGCTACACCTTC.

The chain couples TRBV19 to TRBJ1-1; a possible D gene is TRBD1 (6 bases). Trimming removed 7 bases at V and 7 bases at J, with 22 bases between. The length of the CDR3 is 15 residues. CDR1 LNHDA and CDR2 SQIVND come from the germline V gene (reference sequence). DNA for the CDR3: TGTGCCAGTACCCCCTGGGGGCAGTTTTTACATGAAGCTTTCTTT. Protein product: CASTPWGQFLHEAFF.

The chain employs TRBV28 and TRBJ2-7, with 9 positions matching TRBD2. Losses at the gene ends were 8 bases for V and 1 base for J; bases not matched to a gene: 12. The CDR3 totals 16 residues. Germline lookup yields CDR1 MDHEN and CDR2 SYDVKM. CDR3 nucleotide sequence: TGTGCCAGCCGCGGTAGCGGGAGTAGAAGGTCCTACGAGCAGTACTTC. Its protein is CASRGSGSRRSYEQYF.

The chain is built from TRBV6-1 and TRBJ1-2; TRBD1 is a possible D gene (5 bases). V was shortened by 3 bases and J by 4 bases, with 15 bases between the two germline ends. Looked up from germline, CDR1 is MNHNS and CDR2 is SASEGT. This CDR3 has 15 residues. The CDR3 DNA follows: TGTGCCAGCAGTGATCGGGGCTGGGGCTTCTATGGCTACACCTTC. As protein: CASSDRGWGFYGYTF.

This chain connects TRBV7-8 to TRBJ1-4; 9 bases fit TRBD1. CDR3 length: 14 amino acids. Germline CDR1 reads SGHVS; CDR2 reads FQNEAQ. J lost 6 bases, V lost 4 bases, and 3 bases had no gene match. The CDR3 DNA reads TGTGCCAGCAGCTACCGGGACAGGGATGAAAAACTGTTTTTT. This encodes CASSYRDRDEKLFF. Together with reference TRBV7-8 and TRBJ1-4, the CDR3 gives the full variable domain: GAGVSQSPRYKVAKRGQDVALRCDPISGHVSLFWYQQALGQGPEFLTYFQNEAQLDKSGLPSDRFFAERPEGSVSTLKIQRTQQEDSAVYLCASSYRDRDEKLFFGSGTQLSVL.

CDR3 sequence: CASSFTGGPEAFF. DNA for the CDR3: TGTGCCAGCAGCTTTACAGGGGGCCCTGAAGCTTTCTTT. The genes are TRBV5-6 and TRBJ1-1; TRBD1 matches 9 bases. Germline V gene lookup returns CDR1 SGHDT and CDR2 YYEEEE. Germline trimming cut 2 bases from V and 6 bases from J; bases unmatched to any gene: 2. CDR3 length: 13 residues.

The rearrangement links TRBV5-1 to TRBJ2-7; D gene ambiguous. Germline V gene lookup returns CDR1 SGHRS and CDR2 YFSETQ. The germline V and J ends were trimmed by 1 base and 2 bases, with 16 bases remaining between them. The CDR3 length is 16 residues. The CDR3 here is CASSLSADLFTYEQYF. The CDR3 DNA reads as TGCGCCAGCAGCTTGTCGGCAGATCTTTTCACCTACGAGCAGTACTTC.